These T cell receptor beta chains were read from a single sample in a study of patients and donors after allogeneic stem cell transplantation. TCRdb independently ran MiXCR on the RT-PCR reads; one entry per CDR3 protein. This sample has roughly 960,000 distinct CDR3 sequences; approximately 19% occur once, and the top ten carry 6%. The material sequenced was blood, either unsorted or a sorted T cell fraction (not recorded which). The receptors were gathered from a human donor who was either an allogeneic HSCT recipient or a stem cell or donor lymphocyte infusion donor (not recorded which). It is not recorded whose cells these are; they may come from a transplant donor. CDR3s include the opening cysteine and the closing phenylalanine or tryptophan. A D gene is named only where the DNA matches it firmly. Size is omitted from some rows. Given values are once, few, many or a class for expanded clones.

v_call: TRBV6-1; d_call: TRBD2; clone_size: NA; j_call: TRBJ2-1; cdr3_nt: TGTGCCAGCAGTCCCCGACTAGCGGGGGGGGGTGAGCAGTTCTTC; cdr3_aa: CASSPRLAGGGEQFF
v_call: TRBV5-1; d_call: TRBD2; clone_size: NA; j_call: TRBJ2-3; cdr3_nt: TGCGCCAGCAGCTTGGGGAGCGGGGCCCCCACAGATACGCAGTATTTT; cdr3_aa: CASSLGSGAPTDTQYF
v_call: TRBV10-3; d_call: NA; clone_size: many; j_call: TRBJ2-3; cdr3_nt: TGTGCCATCACCGGTGGCACCACAGATACGCAGTATTTT; cdr3_aa: CAITGGTTDTQYF
v_call: TRBV5-1; d_call: TRBD1; clone_size: many; j_call: TRBJ2-7; cdr3_nt: TGCGCCAGCAGCCTCGGACAGGGGACAGACGAGCAGTACTTC; cdr3_aa: CASSLGQGTDEQYF
v_call: TRBV5-1; d_call: NA; clone_size: NA; j_call: TRBJ1-2; cdr3_nt: TGCGCCAGCAGCCGTGTAGAGGCAGGGTACTATGGCTACACCTTC; cdr3_aa: CASSRVEAGYYGYTF
v_call: TRBV6-2/TRBV6-3; d_call: NA; clone_size: NA; j_call: TRBJ2-2; cdr3_nt: TGTGCCAGCAGCTATCTATCGCCCAGGAACACCGGGGAGCTGTTTTTT; cdr3_aa: CASSYLSPRNTGELFF
v_call: TRBV5-1; d_call: NA; clone_size: few; j_call: TRBJ2-1; cdr3_nt: TGCGCCAGCAGCCAGGGGGGTATGGCGGTTGAGCAGTTCTTC; cdr3_aa: CASSQGGMAVEQFF
v_call: TRBV12-3/TRBV12-4; d_call: NA; clone_size: NA; j_call: TRBJ1-2; cdr3_nt: TGTGCCAGCAGTCTCCGGGGGAATCCGGCCTATGGCTACACCTTC; cdr3_aa: CASSLRGNPAYGYTF
v_call: TRBV11-1; d_call: NA; clone_size: few; j_call: TRBJ2-6; cdr3_nt: TGTGCCAGCAGCCTTTACTTAGGACACTCGTCTGGGCCCAACGTCCTGACTTTC; cdr3_aa: CASSLYLGHSSGPNVLTF
v_call: TRBV20-1; d_call: NA; clone_size: few; j_call: TRBJ1-4; cdr3_nt: TGCAGTGCTAGAGCCTCGGGGGTGGGCTCTGAAAAACTGTTTTTT; cdr3_aa: CSARASGVGSEKLFF
v_call: TRBV11-1; d_call: TRBD2; clone_size: many; j_call: TRBJ2-7; cdr3_nt: TGTGCCAGCAGCTTGGGACTAGCGGGAGGTCAACTCGAGCAGTACTTC; cdr3_aa: CASSLGLAGGQLEQYF
v_call: TRBV24-1; d_call: NA; clone_size: few; j_call: TRBJ1-1; cdr3_nt: TGTGCCACCAGAGAACGGGAATACACTGAAGCTTTCTTT; cdr3_aa: CATREREYTEAFF
v_call: TRBV7-3; d_call: NA; clone_size: few; j_call: TRBJ2-1; cdr3_nt: TGTGCCAGCAGCTTAATCCCGGAAACCTACAATGAGCAGTTCTTC; cdr3_aa: CASSLIPETYNEQFF
v_call: TRBV12-3/TRBV12-4; d_call: NA; clone_size: NA; j_call: TRBJ2-2; cdr3_nt: TGTGCCAGCACCTCACCTAAGGGCGGGGGCAACACCGGGGAGCTGTTTTTT; cdr3_aa: CASTSPKGGGNTGELFF
v_call: TRBV2; d_call: NA; clone_size: few; j_call: TRBJ2-4; cdr3_nt: TGTGCCAGCAGTGAAGTCCGGGGGGCCAAAAACATTCAGTACTTC; cdr3_aa: CASSEVRGAKNIQYF
v_call: TRBV15; d_call: NA; clone_size: many; j_call: TRBJ2-3; cdr3_nt: TGTGCCACCAGCAGAGATTCGAAGAATACGCAGTATTTT; cdr3_aa: CATSRDSKNTQYF
v_call: TRBV6-1; d_call: TRBD2; clone_size: once; j_call: TRBJ2-7; cdr3_nt: TGTGCCAGCAGTCAGGTAGGGCTAGCGGGGGACCAGCAGTACTTC; cdr3_aa: CASSQVGLAGDQQYF
v_call: TRBV12-3/TRBV12-4; d_call: NA; clone_size: NA; j_call: TRBJ1-3; cdr3_nt: TGTGCCAGCAGTCCGCAGGTTGGAAACACCATATATTTT; cdr3_aa: CASSPQVGNTIYF
v_call: TRBV30; d_call: TRBD1; clone_size: NA; j_call: TRBJ1-5; cdr3_nt: TGTGCCTGGACGTTCGGGGACAGCACTAATCAGCCCCAGCATTTT; cdr3_aa: CAWTFGDSTNQPQHF